The sample holds one count of the clone carrying this T cell receptor (beta chain). The antigen remains unidentified. This table comes from immunoSEQ multiplex PCR, and its TCRdb copy is limited to in-frame clones, with some not included. Among about 130,000 clones listed, 80% to 90% were seen once. The sample originates from a study of cytomegalovirus exposure and HLA in healthy donors. Study conclusions and caveats: Specific recognition of CMV antigens was confirmed in vitro for a few chains (all CMV-associated).

This CDR3 is 24 amino acids long. Specimen: PBMCs. The chain carries TRBV1 and TRBJ1-6; the table's D call, TRBD1, has no DNA check behind it. TRBV1 is deemed a pseudogene. The origin of this receptor is a woman aged 18-35 years in good health and CMV-seropositive. CDR3 sequence reads: CTSSQGQGVWLMWIQCSYNSPLHF. Written as DNA, the CDR3 is TGCACCAGCAGCCAAGGCCAAGGGGTGTGGCTCATGTGGATTCAGTGCTCCTATAATTCACCCCTCCACTTT.